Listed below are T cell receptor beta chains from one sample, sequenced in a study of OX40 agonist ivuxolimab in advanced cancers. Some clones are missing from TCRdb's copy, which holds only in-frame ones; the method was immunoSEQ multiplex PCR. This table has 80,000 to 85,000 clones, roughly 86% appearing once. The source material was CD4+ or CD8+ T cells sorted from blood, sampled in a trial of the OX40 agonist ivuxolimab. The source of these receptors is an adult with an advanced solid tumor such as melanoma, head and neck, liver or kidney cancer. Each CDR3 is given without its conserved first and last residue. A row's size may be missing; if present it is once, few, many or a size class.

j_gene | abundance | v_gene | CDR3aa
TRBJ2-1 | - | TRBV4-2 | ASSHVTSGIYEQF
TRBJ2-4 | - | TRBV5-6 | ASSLGMRENIQY
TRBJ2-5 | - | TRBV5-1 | ASAQGLGALGETQY
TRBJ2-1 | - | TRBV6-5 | ASSTSGRLKDEQF
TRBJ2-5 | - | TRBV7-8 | ASSQGAGETQY
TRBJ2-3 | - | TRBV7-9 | ASSLMDRGTDTQY
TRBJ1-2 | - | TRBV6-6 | ASSASGAEGT
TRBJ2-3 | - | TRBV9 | ASSVAGGGRTDTQY
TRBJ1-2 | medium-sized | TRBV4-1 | ASSQTTGTNYGYT
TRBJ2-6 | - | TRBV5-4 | ASSSGLEAGANVLT
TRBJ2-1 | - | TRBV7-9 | ASSGGVNEQF
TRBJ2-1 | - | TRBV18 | ASSLDGTGGNEQF
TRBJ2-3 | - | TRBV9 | ASSVASVSTDTQY
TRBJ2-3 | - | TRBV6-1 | ASSELGYTDTQY
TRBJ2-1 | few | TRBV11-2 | ASSLRLSQTTEQF
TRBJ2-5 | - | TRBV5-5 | ASSNYGGQETQY
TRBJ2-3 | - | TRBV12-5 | ASGSPIADTQY
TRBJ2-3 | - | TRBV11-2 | ASSSLAGNTDTQY
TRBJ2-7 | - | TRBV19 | ASSPRGRDRHEQY
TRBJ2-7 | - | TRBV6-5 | ASSLAGVGYEQY
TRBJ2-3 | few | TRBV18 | ASSPPSTSDTQY
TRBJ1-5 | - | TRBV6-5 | ASRTTGRGNQPQH
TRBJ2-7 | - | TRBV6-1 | ASSEAVGLPRAYEQY
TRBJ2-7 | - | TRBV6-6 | ASSSLADSYEQY
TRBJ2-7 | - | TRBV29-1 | SVQGTGITYEQY
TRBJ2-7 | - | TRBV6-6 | ASSYQGQGYEQY
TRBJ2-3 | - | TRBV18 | ASSVQGLEDTQY
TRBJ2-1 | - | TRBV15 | ATSRGQALYNEQF
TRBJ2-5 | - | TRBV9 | ASSPTEDRTGWETQY
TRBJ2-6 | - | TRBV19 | ASSILAGFSSGANVLT
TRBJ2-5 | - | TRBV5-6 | ASSPAPWEAQETQY
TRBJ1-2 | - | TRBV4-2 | ASSQSGGDGYT
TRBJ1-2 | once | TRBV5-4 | ASGPGGQTYGYT
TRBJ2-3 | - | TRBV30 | AWSGSTDTQY
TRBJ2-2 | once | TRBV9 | ASSVREVNTGELF
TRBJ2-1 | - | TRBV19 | ASMTSGRVVGDEQF
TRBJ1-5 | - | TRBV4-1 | ASSRTGGNQPQH
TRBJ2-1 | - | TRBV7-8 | ASSPRLVNEQF
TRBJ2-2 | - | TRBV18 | ASPGLVTGELF
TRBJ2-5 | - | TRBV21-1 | APYAGVATQY
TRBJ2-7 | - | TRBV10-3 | AISESGQEFYEQY